Each of the 4 T cell receptor beta chains below was sequenced from the same sample in a study of regulatory T cells in long-lasting Graves disease. The authors built TCR beta libraries using iRepertoire HTBI primers and Arm-PCR of CDR3 regions. TCRdb re-called the multiplex PCR reads with MiXCR, one entry per CDR3 protein. The sample contains roughly 610,000 distinct CDR3 sequences, 15% to 20% of which appear only once. Stated time point: newly diagnosed GD, antithyroid drugs for less than 3 months. With RNA extracted from PBMCs as input, the TCR library was made. Separately, the same data were catalogued under a study of T cells in Graves' hyperthyroidism and ophthalmopathy.

Sequencing used peripheral blood mononuclear cells (PBMCs), obtained at new diagnosis, from a patient treated with antithyroid drugs. Every receptor here comes from a woman aged 25 to 39 with Graves disease.

This clonotype was observed many times. The chain has TRBV12-3 or TRBV12-4 and TRBJ2-1, with TRBD2 matching over 8 bases. The CDR3 runs to 13 residues. Trimming at V came to 8 bases and at J to 8 bases, leaving 8 bases not matched to a gene. This CDR3 reads CASESGSRDEQFF. In DNA form, the CDR3 reads TGTGCCAGCGAAAGCGGGAGTAGGGATGAGCAGTTCTTC.

The table lists this clonotype with many counts. The chain combines TRBV6-1 with TRBJ1-5, with TRBD1 matching over 7 bases. J was trimmed by 0 bases and V by 4 bases; bases with no gene match: 9. CDR3 length: 17 residues. CDR1 is MNHNS, CDR2 SASEGT, per germline. The CDR3 DNA reads TGTGCCAGCAGTGGCCGCGGGACAGTTTATAGCAATCAGCCCCAGCATTTT. This encodes CASSGRGTVYSNQPQHF.

This clonotype was observed many times. The rearrangement joins TRBV2 to TRBJ2-7; D gene unclear. The ends were cut back, 5 bases at V and 11 bases at J, with 16 bases in the middle. The CDR3 is made up of 12 amino acids. CDR1 is SNHLY, CDR2 FYNNEI, per germline. The CDR3 sequence is CASSWELGGKYF. The DNA for the CDR3 is TGTGCCAGCAGTTGGGAACTGGGCGGAAAGTACTTC.

A few counts support this clonotype. The chain recombines TRBV3-1 with TRBJ2-1, with 14 bases lining up with TRBD2. Trimming took 3 bases from V and 12 from J; bases not matched to a gene: 13. The CDR3 totals 17 residues. Germline V gives CDR1 LGHDT, CDR2 YNNKEL (reference sequence). The CDR3 nucleotides read TGTGCCAGCAGCCAGGGACTAGCGGGAGTAAGCTTTCCTGCGCAGTTCTTC. This encodes CASSQGLAGVSFPAQFF.